This passage covers 2 T cell receptor beta chains from one sample sequenced in a study of graft-versus-host responses after intestinal transplantation (dated by TCRdb to the early 2020s). Libraries came from the immunoSEQ multiplex PCR assay. TCRdb retrieved this table from immuneACCESS and kept in-frame rearrangements only. Not all clones are present; in checked studies, unresolved V genes account for under half, and no reason is known for the remainder. A total of roughly 99,000 clones appear in this sample, roughly 82% of them only once. The top ten hold 1.4% of the sample. The specimen was PBMCs, collected 255 days after intestinal transplant. The receptors shown here come from a human patient who received an intestinal transplant, so some T cells may come from the graft donor.

The V call is TRBV9, the J call TRBJ2-2; 10 bases agree with TRBD1. Losses at the gene ends were 4 bases for V and 6 bases for J; bases not matched to a gene: 9. This CDR3 is 16 amino acids long. Germline lookup yields CDR1 SGDLS and CDR2 YYNGEE. CDR3 amino acids: CASSPQTGGAPGELFF. DNA for the CDR3: TGTGCCAGCAGCCCTCAGACAGGGGGCGCACCCGGGGAGCTGTTTTTT.

The chain recombines TRBV9 with TRBJ1-5; possibly TRBD1 for D (5 bases). CDR3 length equals 16 residues. Germline CDR1 reads SGDLS; CDR2 reads YYNGEE. V lost 4 bases and J lost 4, with 18 bases in between. The chain's CDR3 is CASSPSRQGDNQPQHF. CDR3 bases: TGTGCCAGCAGCCCCTCCAGGCAGGGTGATAATCAGCCCCAGCATTTT.